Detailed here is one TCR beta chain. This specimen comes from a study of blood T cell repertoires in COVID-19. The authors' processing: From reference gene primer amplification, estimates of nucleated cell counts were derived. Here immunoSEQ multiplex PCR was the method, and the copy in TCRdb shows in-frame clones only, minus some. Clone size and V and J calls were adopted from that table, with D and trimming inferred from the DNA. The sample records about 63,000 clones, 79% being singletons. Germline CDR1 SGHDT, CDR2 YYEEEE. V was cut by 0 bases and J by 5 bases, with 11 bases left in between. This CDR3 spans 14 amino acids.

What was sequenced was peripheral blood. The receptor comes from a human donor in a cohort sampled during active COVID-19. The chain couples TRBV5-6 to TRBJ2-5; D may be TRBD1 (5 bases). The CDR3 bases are TGTGCCAGCAGCTTGGCCGGACAAATCGAGACCCAGTACTTC. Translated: CASSLAGQIETQYF.